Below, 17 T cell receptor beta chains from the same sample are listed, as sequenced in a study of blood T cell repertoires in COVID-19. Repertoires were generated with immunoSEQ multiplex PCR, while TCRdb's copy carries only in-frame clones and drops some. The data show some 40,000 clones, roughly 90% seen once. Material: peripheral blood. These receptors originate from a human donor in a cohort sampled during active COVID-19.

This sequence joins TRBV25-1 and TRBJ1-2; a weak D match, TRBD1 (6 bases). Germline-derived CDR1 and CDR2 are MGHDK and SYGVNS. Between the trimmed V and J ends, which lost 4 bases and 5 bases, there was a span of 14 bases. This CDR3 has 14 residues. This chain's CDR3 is CASSVRDTGYGYTF. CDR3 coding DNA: TGTGCCAGCAGTGTTCGGGACACTGGATATGGCTACACCTTC.

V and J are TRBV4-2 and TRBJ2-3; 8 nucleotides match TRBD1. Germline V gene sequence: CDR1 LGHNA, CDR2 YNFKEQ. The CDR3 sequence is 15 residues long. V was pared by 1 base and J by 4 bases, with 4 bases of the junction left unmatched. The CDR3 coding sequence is TGTGCCAGCAGCCAAGGTGCAGGGGGCGCAGATACGCAGTATTTT. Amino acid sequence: CASSQGAGGADTQYF.

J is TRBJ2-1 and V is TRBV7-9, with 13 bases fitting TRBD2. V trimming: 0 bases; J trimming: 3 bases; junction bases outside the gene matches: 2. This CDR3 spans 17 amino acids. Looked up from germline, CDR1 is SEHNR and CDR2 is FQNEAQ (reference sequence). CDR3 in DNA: TGTGCCAGCAGCTTAGCCGGACTAGCGGGGGTCTACAATGAGCAGTTCTTC. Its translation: CASSLAGLAGVYNEQFF.

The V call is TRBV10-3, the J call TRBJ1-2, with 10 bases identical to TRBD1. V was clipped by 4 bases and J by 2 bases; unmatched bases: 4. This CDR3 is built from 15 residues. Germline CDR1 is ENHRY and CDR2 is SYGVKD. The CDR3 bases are TGTGCCATCAGTGGCCGGGACAGGGGAAACTATGGCTACACCTTC. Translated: CAISGRDRGNYGYTF.

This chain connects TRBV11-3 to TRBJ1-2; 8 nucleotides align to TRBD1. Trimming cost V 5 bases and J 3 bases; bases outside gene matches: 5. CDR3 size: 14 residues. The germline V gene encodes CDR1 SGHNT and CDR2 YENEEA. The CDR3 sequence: CASSGQGEDYGYTF. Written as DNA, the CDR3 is TGTGCCAGCAGCGGACAGGGAGAGGACTATGGCTACACCTTC. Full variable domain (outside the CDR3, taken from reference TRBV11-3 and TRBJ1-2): EAGVVQSPRYKIIEKKQPVAFWCNPISGHNTLYWYLQNLGQGPELLIRYENEEAVDDSQLPKDRFSAERLKGVDSTLKIQPAELGDSAVYLCASSGQGEDYGYTFGSGTRLTVV.

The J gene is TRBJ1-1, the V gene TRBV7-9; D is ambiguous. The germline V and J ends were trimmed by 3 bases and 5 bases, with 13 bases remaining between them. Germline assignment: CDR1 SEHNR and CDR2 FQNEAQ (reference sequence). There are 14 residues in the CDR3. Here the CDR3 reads CASSFWPPGTEAFF. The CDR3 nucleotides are TGTGCCAGCAGCTTTTGGCCCCCCGGGACTGAAGCTTTCTTT.

The DNA for the CDR3 is TGTGCCAGTACCCTAGAGTGGAGATCGAACACTGAAGCTTTCTTT. Encoded protein: CASTLEWRSNTEAFF. J is TRBJ1-1 and V is TRBV19; D gene unclear. The CDR3 covers 15 residues. Deletions cut 7 bases from V and 1 base from J, with 16 bases between. In germline, CDR1 is LNHDA, CDR2 SQIVND (reference sequence).

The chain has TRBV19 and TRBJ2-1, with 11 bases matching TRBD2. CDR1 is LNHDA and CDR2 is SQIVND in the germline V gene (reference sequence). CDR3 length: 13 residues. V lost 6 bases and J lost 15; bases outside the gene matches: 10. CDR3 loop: CASRSSGGAHRFF. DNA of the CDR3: TGTGCCAGTAGGAGTAGCGGGGGGGCCCACCGGTTCTTC.

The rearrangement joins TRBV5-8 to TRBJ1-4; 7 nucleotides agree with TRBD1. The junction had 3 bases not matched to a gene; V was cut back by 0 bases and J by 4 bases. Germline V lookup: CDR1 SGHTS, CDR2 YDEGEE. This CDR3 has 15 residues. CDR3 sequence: CASSLGAGGNEKLFF. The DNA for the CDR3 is TGTGCCAGCAGCTTGGGGGCAGGGGGTAATGAAAAACTGTTTTTT.

The chain's CDR3 is CASSPERGATEAFF. CDR3 in DNA: TGTGCCAGCAGCCCAGAAAGGGGTGCGACTGAAGCTTTCTTT. V usage is TRBV7-8 and J usage is TRBJ1-1; D perhaps matches TRBD1 (5 bases). This CDR3 has 14 residues. The germline V gene has CDR1 SGHVS and CDR2 FQNEAQ. V lost 5 bases and J 5 bases, leaving 15 bases between the germline ends.

CDR3 nucleotide sequence: TGTGCCAGCAGCAAGGGCCTGACTAGCGGGGGGGGCACAAGCGCCTACAATGAGCAGTTCTTC. This gives the protein CASSKGLTSGGGTSAYNEQFF. The genes are TRBV21-1 and TRBJ2-1; TRBD2 reflects the table's D call only, with no check against the DNA. TRBV21-1 is assigned pseudogene status. The CDR3 spans 21 residues.

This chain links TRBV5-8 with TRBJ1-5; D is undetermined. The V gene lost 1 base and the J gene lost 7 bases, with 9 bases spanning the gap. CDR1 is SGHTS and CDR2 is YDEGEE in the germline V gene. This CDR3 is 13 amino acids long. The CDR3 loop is CASSLIERQPQHF. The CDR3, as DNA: TGTGCCAGCAGCTTGATCGAGAGACAGCCCCAGCATTTT.

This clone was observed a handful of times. The CDR3 region has the DNA TGTGCCAGCAGTGCCCCCTTAGTAGACACCGGGGAGCTGTTTTTT. Protein: CASSAPLVDTGELFF. This chain connects TRBV27 to TRBJ2-2; D remains unclear. This CDR3 is 15 amino acids long. The V gene's germline CDR1 is MNHEY and CDR2 SMNVEV (reference sequence). Trimming shortened V by 5 bases and J by 3 bases, and 13 bases separated the two germline ends.

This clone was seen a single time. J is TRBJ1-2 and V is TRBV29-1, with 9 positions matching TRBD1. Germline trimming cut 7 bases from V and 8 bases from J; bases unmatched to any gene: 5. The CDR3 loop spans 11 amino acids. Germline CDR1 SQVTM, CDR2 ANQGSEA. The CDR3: CSAGTGNGYTF. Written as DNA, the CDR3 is TGCAGCGCCGGGACAGGGAACGGCTACACCTTC.

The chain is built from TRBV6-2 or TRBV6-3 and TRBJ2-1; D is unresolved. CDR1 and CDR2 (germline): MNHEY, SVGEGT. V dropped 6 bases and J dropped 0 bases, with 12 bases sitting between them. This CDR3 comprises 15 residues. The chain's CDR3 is CASSPTPSSYNEQFF. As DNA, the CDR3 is TGTGCCAGCAGCCCGACACCGAGCTCCTACAATGAGCAGTTCTTC.

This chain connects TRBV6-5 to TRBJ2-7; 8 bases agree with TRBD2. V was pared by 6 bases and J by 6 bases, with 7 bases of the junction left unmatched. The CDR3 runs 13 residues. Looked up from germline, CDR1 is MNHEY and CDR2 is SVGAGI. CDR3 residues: CASRRDGGGEQYF. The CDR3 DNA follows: TGTGCCAGCAGGCGGGACGGGGGGGGCGAGCAGTACTTC.

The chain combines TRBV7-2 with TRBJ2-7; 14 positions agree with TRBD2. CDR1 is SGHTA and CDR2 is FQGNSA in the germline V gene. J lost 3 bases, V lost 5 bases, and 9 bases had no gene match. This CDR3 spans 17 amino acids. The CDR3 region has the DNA TGTGCCAGCAGCGAGAGGACTAGCGGGGGGACCTTCTACGAGCAGTACTTC. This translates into CASSERTSGGTFYEQYF. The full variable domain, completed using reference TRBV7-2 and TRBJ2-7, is GAGVSQSPSNKVTEKGKDVELRCDPISGHTALYWYRQSLGQGLEFLIYFQGNSAPDKSGLPSDRFSAERTGGSVSTLTIQRTQQEDSAVYLCASSERTSGGTFYEQYFGPGTRLTVT.